A selection of T cell receptor beta chains follows, all from one sample in a study of blood T cell repertoires in COVID-19. Measured with immunoSEQ multiplex PCR; TCRdb has only the in-frame clones, and not every one. The sample holds about 150,000 clones, approximately 88% seen once. Sequencing was performed on PBMCs or T cells enriched from blood (not recorded which). These receptors originate from a man in his 70s who had been exposed to COVID-19. Both conserved end residues are part of each CDR3. The D gene is left open where the match is weak. The size of a clone is reported for some rows only, either as once, few or many, or as a class for expanded clones.

j_call,d_call,v_call,clone_size,cdr3_nt,cdr3_aa
TRBJ1-1,-,TRBV19,-,TGTGCCAGTAAGTCGACAGCGAACACTGAAGCTTTCTTT,CASKSTANTEAFF
TRBJ1-6,-,TRBV6-1,-,TGTGCCAGCAGTGATGGCCTGGATTCACCCCTCCACTTT,CASSDGLDSPLHF
TRBJ2-1,-,TRBV7-6,-,TGTGCCAGCAGCCAGCCGGGGAAGATAACGGATGAGCAGTTCTTC,CASSQPGKITDEQFF
TRBJ2-3,TRBD1,TRBV6-1,few,TGTGCCAGCAGTGAAGGACAGGGGATCACAGATACGCAGTATTTT,CASSEGQGITDTQYF
TRBJ1-5,-,TRBV10-2,-,TGCGCCAGCAGTCCCCACGAGGGCCCCAATCAGCCCCAGCATTTT,CASSPHEGPNQPQHF
TRBJ2-5,-,TRBV30,-,TGTGCCTGGAGTGTCTCTCAAGAGACCCAGTACTTC,CAWSVSQETQYF
TRBJ2-5,TRBD1,TRBV30,-,TGTGCCTGGAGTCGGGACAGGGGGCCCTGGGAGACCCAGTACTTC,CAWSRDRGPWETQYF
TRBJ2-7,-,TRBV7-9,-,TGTGCCAGCAGCTTAGCGCGCTCTTCCAACGAGCAGTACTTC,CASSLARSSNEQYF
TRBJ2-6,-,TRBV6-5,-,TGTGCCAGCAAACTAAGTCCCTGGGCCAACGTCCTGACTTTC,CASKLSPWANVLTF
TRBJ1-1,TRBD1,TRBV6-5,-,TGTGCCAGCAGTTACTCGACGAGACAGGGAAACACTGAAGCTTTCTTT,CASSYSTRQGNTEAFF
TRBJ1-1,-,TRBV4-1,-,TGCGCCAGCAGCCAAGATATAACAGGGTCCGGGAACACTGAAGCTTTCTTT,CASSQDITGSGNTEAFF
TRBJ1-5,TRBD1,TRBV20-1,-,TGCAGTGCTAGTCGACAGGGGGATGACATAGTGGCCCAGCATTTT,CSASRQGDDIVAQHF